This note documents a single T cell receptor beta chain sequence. The sample originates from a study of blood T cell repertoires in COVID-19. V shed 8 bases, J shed 3 bases, and the junction held 15 bases outside the gene matches. CDR3 length equals 17 residues. Germline-derived CDR1 and CDR2 are SNHLY and FYNNEI. Study processing details: Estimation of nucleated cell counts was performed using reference gene primer amplification. Some clones are missing from TCRdb's copy, which holds only in-frame ones; the method was immunoSEQ multiplex PCR. Clonal size and the V and J genes are those of that table, whereas D and trimming came from the DNA. This repertoire shows roughly 140,000 clones, 85% to 90% found once; its top ten account for about 11%.

This receptor was taken from a man in his sixties who had recovered from COVID-19. Input material: PBMCs or T cells enriched from blood (not recorded which). The rearrangement joins TRBV2 to TRBJ2-7; 11 nucleotides line up with TRBD1. The CDR3 bases are TGTGCCAGCGGGGGACAGGGGGGACTAGCTCACGACTACGAGCAGTACTTC. This codes for CASGGQGGLAHDYEQYF.